Below, one T cell receptor (beta chain) is given with its context. No antigen is known for it. The data are from a study of cytomegalovirus exposure and HLA in healthy donors. Study-level information: Around 78 million unique TCRs, all from HLA-typed donors, were included in an early release of the data.

Primers: 60 Vbeta forward and 13 Jbeta reverse. Libraries were prepared by immunoSEQ multiplex PCR; TCRdb keeps only in-frame clonotypes and omits some of them. The table has some 90,000 clones, roughly 84% seen once; the top ten hold around 2.5%. Findings and limits, study-wide: In an earlier analysis, productive rearrangement rates for most beta V segments clustered near 87% or 30%. A later analysis linked a missense DCLRE1C variant to TCR beta V- and J-gene trimming.

The CDR3 sequence is 15 residues long. V was pared by 4 bases and J by 4 bases, with 13 bases between. CDR1 and CDR2 (germline): MGHRA, YSYEKL. Sequences were obtained from PBMCs. The chain has TRBV4-1 and TRBJ1-4, with D possibly matching TRBD1 (6 bases). The TCR comes from a man aged 30 to 45 in good health and CMV-seronegative. The DNA for the CDR3 is TGCGCCAGCAGCCTACTAACAGGGAGTAATGAAAAACTGTTTTTT. Its protein product is CASSLLTGSNEKLFF.